This TCR beta chain was profiled in a study of cytomegalovirus exposure and HLA in healthy donors. Both 60 Vbeta primers and 13 Jbeta primers went into the PCR. Repertoires were generated with immunoSEQ multiplex PCR, while TCRdb's copy carries only in-frame clones and drops some. Of 200,000 to 250,000 clones in the sample, 70% to 85% were seen once. In regard to this clone: Its specificity is not known.

CDR1 KGHSH and CDR2 LQKENI come from the germline V gene. CDR3 length: 14 residues. V lost 2 bases, J lost 6 bases, and 13 bases lay in between. Study-wide results and limits: What TCR beta sequences reportedly achieved was accurate prediction of HLA-A and HLA-B alleles in most subjects. Researchers catalogued roughly 170 TCR beta chains as cytomegalovirus-associated. Previous analysis showed most TCR beta V segments were productive about 87% or about 30% of the time.

Input material: PBMCs. The chain joins TRBV18 to TRBJ1-1; D is ambiguous. The TCR comes from a male donor in good health and CMV-seronegative. This CDR3 is CASSPTGGVAEAFF. Written as DNA, the CDR3 is TGTGCCAGCTCACCAACCGGAGGAGTCGCTGAAGCTTTCTTT.